Listed here is a single T cell receptor beta chain. Produced via immunoSEQ multiplex PCR; TCRdb's table is partial and in-frame only. The sample holds 260,000 or so clones; 70% to 90% are singletons and the top ten take about a sixth. Those who participated ranged in age from about 18 to 89 years and resided in about two dozen US areas. These data come from a study of blood T cell repertoires in COVID-19. The CDR3 has 18 residues. V trimming: 2 bases; J trimming: 6 bases; junction bases outside the gene matches: 16. Germline assignment: CDR1 KGHSH and CDR2 LQKENI. The rearrangement joins TRBV18 to TRBJ2-4; 7 bases agree with TRBD2. The sequencing input was PBMCs or T cells enriched from blood (not recorded which). The receptor was derived from a man aged 18 to 29 who had recovered from COVID-19. DNA for the CDR3: TGTGCCAGCTCACCATGGGGGGGAGGGAACGCCCAAGGAAACATTCAGTACTTC. Translated: CASSPWGGGNAQGNIQYF. Looking up the rest from reference TRBV18 and TRBJ2-4 gives the full variable domain: NAGVMQNPRHLVRRRGQEARLRCSPMKGHSHVYWYRQLPEEGLKFMVYLQKENIIDESGMPKERFSAEFPKEGPSILRIQQVVRGDSAAYFCASSPWGGGNAQGNIQYFGAGTRLSVL.